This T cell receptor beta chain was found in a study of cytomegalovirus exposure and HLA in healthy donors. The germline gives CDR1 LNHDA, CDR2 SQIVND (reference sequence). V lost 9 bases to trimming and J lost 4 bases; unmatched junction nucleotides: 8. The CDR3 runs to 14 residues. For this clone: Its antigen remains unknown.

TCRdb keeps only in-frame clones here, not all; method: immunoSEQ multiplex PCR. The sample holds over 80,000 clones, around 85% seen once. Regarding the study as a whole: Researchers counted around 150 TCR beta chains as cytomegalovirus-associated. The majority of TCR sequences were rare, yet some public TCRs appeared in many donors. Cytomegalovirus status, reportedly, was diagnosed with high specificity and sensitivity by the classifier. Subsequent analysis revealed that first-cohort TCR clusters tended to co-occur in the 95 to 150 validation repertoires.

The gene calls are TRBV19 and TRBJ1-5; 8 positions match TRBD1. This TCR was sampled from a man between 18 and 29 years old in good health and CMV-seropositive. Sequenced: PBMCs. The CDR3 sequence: CASGLRQGNQPQHF. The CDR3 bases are TGTGCCAGCGGGCTCCGACAGGGGAATCAGCCCCAGCATTTT.